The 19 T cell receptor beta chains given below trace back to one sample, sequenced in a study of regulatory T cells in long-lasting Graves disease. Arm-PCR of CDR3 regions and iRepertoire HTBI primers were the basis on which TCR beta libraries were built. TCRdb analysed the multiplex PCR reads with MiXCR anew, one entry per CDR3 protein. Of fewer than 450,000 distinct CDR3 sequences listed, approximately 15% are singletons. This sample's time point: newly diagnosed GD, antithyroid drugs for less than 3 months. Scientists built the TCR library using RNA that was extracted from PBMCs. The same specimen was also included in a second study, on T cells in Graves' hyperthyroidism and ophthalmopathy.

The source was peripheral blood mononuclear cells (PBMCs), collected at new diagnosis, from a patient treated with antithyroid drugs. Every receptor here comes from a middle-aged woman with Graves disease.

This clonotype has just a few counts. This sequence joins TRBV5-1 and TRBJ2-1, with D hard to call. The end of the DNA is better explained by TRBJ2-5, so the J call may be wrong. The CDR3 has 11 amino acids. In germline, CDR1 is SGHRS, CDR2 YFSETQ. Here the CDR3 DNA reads TGCGCCAGCAACGACCAAGAGACCCAGTACTTC. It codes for CASNDQETQYF.

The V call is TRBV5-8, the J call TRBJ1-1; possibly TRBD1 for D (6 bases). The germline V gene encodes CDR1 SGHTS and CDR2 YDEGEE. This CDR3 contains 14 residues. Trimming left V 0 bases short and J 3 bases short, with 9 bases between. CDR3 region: CASSLVQGDTEAFF. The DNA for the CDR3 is TGTGCCAGCAGCTTGGTACAGGGAGACACTGAAGCTTTCTTT.

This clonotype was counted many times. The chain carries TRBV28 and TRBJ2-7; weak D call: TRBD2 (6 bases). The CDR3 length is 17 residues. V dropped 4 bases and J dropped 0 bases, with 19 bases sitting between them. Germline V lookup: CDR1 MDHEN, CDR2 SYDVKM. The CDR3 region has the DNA TGTGCCAGCAGTTCACTAGGGACTGGGGCTAGCTCCTACGAGCAGTACTTC. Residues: CASSSLGTGASSYEQYF.

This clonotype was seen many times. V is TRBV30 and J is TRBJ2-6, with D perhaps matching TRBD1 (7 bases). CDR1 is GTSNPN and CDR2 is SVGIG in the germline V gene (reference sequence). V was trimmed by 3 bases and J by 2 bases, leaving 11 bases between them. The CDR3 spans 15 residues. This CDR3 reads CAWSAGQTGANVLTF. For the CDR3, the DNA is TGTGCCTGGAGCGCGGGACAGACTGGGGCCAACGTCCTGACTTTC.

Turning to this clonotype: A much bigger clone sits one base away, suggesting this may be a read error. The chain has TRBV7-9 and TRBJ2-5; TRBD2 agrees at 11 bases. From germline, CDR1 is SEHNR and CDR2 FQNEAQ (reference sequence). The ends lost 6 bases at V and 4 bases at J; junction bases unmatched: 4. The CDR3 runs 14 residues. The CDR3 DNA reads TGTGCCAGCAGACTAGCGGGAGAGGGAGAGACCCAGTACTTC. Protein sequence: CASRLAGEGETQYF.

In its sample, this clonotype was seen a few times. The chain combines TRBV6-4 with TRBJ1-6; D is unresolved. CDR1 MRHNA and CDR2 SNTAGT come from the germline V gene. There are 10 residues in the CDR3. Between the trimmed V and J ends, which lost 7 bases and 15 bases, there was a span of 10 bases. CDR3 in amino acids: CASMMGSLHF. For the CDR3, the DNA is TGTGCCAGCATGATGGGGAGCCTCCACTTT.

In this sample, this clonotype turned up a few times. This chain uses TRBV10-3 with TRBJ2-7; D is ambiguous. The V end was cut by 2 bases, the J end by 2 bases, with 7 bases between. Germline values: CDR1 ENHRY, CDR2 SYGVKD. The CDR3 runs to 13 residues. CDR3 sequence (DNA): TGTGCCATCAGTGAGAGTAGCACCTACGAGCAGTACTTC. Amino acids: CAISESSTYEQYF.

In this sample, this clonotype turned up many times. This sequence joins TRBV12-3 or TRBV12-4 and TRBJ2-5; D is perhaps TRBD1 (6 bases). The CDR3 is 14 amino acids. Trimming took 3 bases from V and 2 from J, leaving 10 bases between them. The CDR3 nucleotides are TGTGCCAGCAGTTTTGGGACACTTCAAGAGACCCAGTACTTC. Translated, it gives CASSFGTLQETQYF.

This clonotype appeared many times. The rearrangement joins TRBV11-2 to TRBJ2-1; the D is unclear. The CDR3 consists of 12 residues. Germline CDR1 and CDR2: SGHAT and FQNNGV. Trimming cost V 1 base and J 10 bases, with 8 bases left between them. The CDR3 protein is CASSLGGVEQFF. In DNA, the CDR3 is TGTGCCAGCAGCTTAGGGGGTGTGGAGCAGTTCTTC.

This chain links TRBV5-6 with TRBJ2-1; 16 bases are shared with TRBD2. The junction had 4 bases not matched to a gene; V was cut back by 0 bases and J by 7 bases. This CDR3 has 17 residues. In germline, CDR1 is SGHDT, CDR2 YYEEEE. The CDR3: CASSLAGTSGRGNEQFF. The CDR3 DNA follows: TGTGCCAGCAGCTTGGCCGGGACTAGCGGGAGGGGGAATGAGCAGTTCTTC.

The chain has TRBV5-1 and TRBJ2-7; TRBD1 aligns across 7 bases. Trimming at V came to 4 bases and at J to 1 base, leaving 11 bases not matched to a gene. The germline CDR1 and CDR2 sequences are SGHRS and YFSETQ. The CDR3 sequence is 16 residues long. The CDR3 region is CASSPRDSFSSYEQYF. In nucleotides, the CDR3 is TGCGCCAGCAGCCCCCGGGACAGCTTTTCGTCCTACGAGCAGTACTTC. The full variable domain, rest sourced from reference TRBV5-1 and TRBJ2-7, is KAGVTQTPRYLIKTRGQQVTLSCSPISGHRSVSWYQQTPGQGLQFLFEYFSETQRNKGNFPGRFSGRQFSNSRSEMNVSTLELGDSALYLCASSPRDSFSSYEQYFGPGTRLTVT.

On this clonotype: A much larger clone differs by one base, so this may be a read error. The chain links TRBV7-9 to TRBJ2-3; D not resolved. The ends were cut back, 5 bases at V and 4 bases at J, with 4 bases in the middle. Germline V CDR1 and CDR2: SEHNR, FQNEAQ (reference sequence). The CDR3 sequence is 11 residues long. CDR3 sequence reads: CASSDADTQYF. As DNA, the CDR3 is TGTGCCAGCAGCGACGCAGATACGCAGTATTTT.

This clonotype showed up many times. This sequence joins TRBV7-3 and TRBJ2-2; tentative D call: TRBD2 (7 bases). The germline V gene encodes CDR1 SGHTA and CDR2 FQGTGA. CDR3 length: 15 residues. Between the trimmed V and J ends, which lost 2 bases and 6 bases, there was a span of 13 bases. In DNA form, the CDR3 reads TGTGCCAGCAGCTTACGGGGGGCGCCCCCCGGGGAGCTGTTTTTT. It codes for CASSLRGAPPGELFF. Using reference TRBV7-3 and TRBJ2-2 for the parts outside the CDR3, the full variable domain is GAGVSQTPSNKVTEKGKYVELRCDPISGHTALYWYRQSLGQGPEFLIYFQGTGAADDSGLPNDRFFAVRPEGSVSTLKIQRTERGDSAVYLCASSLRGAPPGELFFGEGSRLTVL.

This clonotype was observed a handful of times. The DNA of the CDR3 is TGTGCCAGCAGCCAAGATATGGTAGCTCATGAGCAGTTCTTC. This sequence encodes CASSQDMVAHEQFF. This rearrangement joins TRBV14 to TRBJ2-1; D is unresolved. The CDR3 loop spans 14 amino acids. Germline lookup yields CDR1 SGHDN and CDR2 FVKESK. Trimming took off 0 bases at V and 8 bases at J, with 11 bases between the two ends.

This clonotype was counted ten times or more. The CDR3 spells CASRAGTGGRKLFF. In DNA form, the CDR3 reads TGTGCCAGCAGGGCCGGGACAGGGGGGCGAAAACTGTTTTTT. The genes are TRBV12-3 or TRBV12-4 and TRBJ1-4; 11 bases match TRBD1. Germline trimming cut 6 bases from V and 10 bases from J; bases unmatched to any gene: 7. This CDR3 region has 14 residues.

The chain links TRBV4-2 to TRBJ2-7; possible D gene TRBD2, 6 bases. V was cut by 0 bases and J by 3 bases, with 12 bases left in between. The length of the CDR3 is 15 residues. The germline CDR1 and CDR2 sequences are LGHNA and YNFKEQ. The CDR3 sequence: CASSQDSQGGYEQYF. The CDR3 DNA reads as TGTGCCAGCAGCCAAGATTCCCAGGGAGGCTACGAGCAGTACTTC.

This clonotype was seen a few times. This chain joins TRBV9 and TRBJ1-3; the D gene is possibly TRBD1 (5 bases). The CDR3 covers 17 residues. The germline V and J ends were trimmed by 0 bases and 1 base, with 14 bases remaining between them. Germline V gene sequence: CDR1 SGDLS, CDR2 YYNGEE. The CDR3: CASSVGPGATSGNTIYF. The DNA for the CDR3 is TGTGCCAGCAGCGTAGGCCCTGGGGCTACTTCTGGAAACACCATATATTTT.

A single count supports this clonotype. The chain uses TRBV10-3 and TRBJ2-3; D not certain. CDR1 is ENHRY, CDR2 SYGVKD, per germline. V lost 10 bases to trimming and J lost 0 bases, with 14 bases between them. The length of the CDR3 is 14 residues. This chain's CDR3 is CATSFEESTDTQYF. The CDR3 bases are TGTGCCACATCATTCGAGGAGAGCACAGATACGCAGTATTTT.

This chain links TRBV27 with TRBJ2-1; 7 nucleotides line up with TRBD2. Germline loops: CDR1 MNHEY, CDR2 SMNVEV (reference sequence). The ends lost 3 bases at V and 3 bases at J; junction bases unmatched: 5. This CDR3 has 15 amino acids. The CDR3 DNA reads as TGTGCCAGCAGTTTGACGCGGGAGCTCTACAATGAGCAGTTCTTC. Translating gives CASSLTRELYNEQFF.